One and the same sample provided the 19 T cell receptor beta chains below, sequenced in a study of T cell responses to AZD1222 COVID-19 vaccine. Profiling relied on immunoSEQ multiplex PCR, and the TCRdb table lists in-frame clones only, not all of them. The data show more than 95,000 clones, 88% seen once. The material was peripheral blood, obtained on day 0 of AZD1222 vaccination. The source of these receptors is an adult in good health.

The chain is built from TRBV15 and TRBJ2-2; tentatively, D is TRBD2 (5 bases). Trimming cost V 1 base and J 13 bases, with 13 bases left between them. CDR1 is LNHNV, CDR2 YYDKDF, per germline (reference sequence). This CDR3 region has 13 residues. CDR3 protein: CATSRVGGGRLFF. In DNA, the CDR3 is TGTGCCACCAGCAGAGTAGGTGGCGGGCGGCTGTTTTTT. Together with reference TRBV15 and TRBJ2-2, the CDR3 gives the full variable domain: DAMVIQNPRYQVTQFGKPVTLSCSQTLNHNVMYWYQQKSSQAPKLLFHYYDKDFNNEADTPDNFQSRRPNTSFCFLDIRSPGLGDTAMYLCATSRVGGGRLFFGEGSRLTVL.

The genes are TRBV24-1 and TRBJ2-2; no reliable D call. The CDR3 is made up of 12 amino acids. Trimming shortened V by 4 bases and J by 3 bases, and 2 bases separated the two germline ends. The germline CDR1 and CDR2 sequences are KGHDR and SFDVKD. CDR3 coding DNA: TGTGCCACCAGTGAGTACACCGGGGAGCTGTTTTTT. Protein product: CATSEYTGELFF.

The CDR3 protein is CASSLRVSPLHF. As DNA, the CDR3 is TGTGCCAGCAGTCTGAGGGTCTCACCCCTCCACTTT. This chain uses TRBV12-3 or TRBV12-4 with TRBJ1-6; D not resolved. Trimming took 5 bases from V and 10 from J, leaving 9 bases between them. CDR3 length: 12 amino acids.

This clone was counted once. The J gene is TRBJ2-1, the V gene TRBV4-3; no definite D call. In germline, CDR1 is LGHNA, CDR2 YSLEER. The CDR3 has 17 residues. The germline V and J ends were trimmed by 0 bases and 2 bases, with 14 bases remaining between them. CDR3 sequence: CASSQDSPERAYNEQFF. CDR3 nucleotide sequence: TGCGCCAGCAGCCAAGATAGCCCGGAACGGGCCTACAATGAGCAGTTCTTC.

This sequence joins TRBV6-1 and TRBJ1-5, with 11 bases fitting TRBD1. J lost 3 bases, V lost 2 bases, and 6 bases had no gene match. The CDR3 loop spans 17 amino acids. Germline V gives CDR1 MNHNS, CDR2 SASEGT. DNA for the CDR3: TGTGCCAGCAGTGAAAGGGACAGGGGGAAGGCCAATCAGCCCCAGCATTTT. This gives the protein CASSERDRGKANQPQHF.

The J gene is TRBJ1-5, the V gene TRBV7-2, with TRBD1 as a possible D gene (6 bases). The germline gives CDR1 SGHTA, CDR2 FQGNSA. Trimming removed 1 base from V and 5 bases from J, with 12 bases in between. The CDR3 covers 15 residues. The CDR3 reads CASSLGTGSYQPQHF. The CDR3 DNA is TGTGCCAGCAGCTTAGGAACAGGGTCATATCAGCCCCAGCATTTT.

The gene calls are TRBV19 and TRBJ2-1, with D perhaps matching TRBD2 (5 bases). Germline V CDR1 and CDR2: LNHDA, SQIVND (reference sequence). V was cut by 0 bases and J by 6 bases, with 12 bases left in between. The CDR3 length is 15 residues. DNA for the CDR3: TGTGCCAGTAGTATAGATAGCGCGACTCTCAATGAGCAGTTCTTC. This encodes CASSIDSATLNEQFF.

The rearrangement joins TRBV11-3 to TRBJ2-3, with 8 bases fitting TRBD2. V was clipped by 3 bases and J by 4 bases; unmatched bases: 6. The length of the CDR3 is 15 residues. In germline, CDR1 is SGHNT, CDR2 YENEEA. The CDR3 sequence is CASSFRGGPADTQYF. The CDR3 nucleotides are TGTGCCAGCAGCTTCCGGGGGGGCCCGGCAGATACGCAGTATTTT.

The genes are TRBV11-1 and TRBJ2-3; no clear D gene. The CDR3 runs to 13 residues. The ends were cut back, 5 bases at V and 3 bases at J, with 9 bases in the middle. Germline V gene data show CDR1 as SGHAT and CDR2 as FQDESV (reference sequence). The CDR3 coding sequence is TGTGCCAGCAGCCCGCCCGGGACAGATACGCAGTATTTT. It codes for CASSPPGTDTQYF.

On this clone itself: One end of the junction varies from germline; a read error may be responsible. The CDR3 here is CASSLGRRDF. DNA for the CDR3: TGTGCCAGCAGCTTGGGGCGGAGGGATTTT. This sequence joins TRBV5-8 and TRBJ1-4, with unresolved D. The CDR3 is made up of 10 amino acids. CDR1 and CDR2 (germline): SGHTS, YDEGEE.

The chain joins TRBV7-8 to TRBJ1-6; 7 bases map to TRBD1. The CDR3 has 14 residues. The V and J ends lost 3 bases and 4 bases, in that order; junction bases with no gene match: 0. Germline V lookup: CDR1 SGHVS, CDR2 FQNEAQ. The CDR3 reads CASSLTGYNSPLHF. The CDR3 bases are TGTGCCAGCAGCTTGACAGGGTATAATTCACCCCTCCACTTT.

The chain is built from TRBV7-9 and TRBJ2-3; the match to TRBD2 covers 9 bases. Germline V gene data show CDR1 as SEHNR and CDR2 as FQNEAQ (reference sequence). The V segment lost 6 bases and the J segment 4 bases; nucleotides outside the gene matches: 8. This CDR3 comprises 15 residues. Written as DNA, the CDR3 is TGTGCCAGCAGAATCGGTAGCGGGAGTCCAGATACGCAGTATTTT. Amino acid sequence: CASRIGSGSPDTQYF.

This clone was recorded once. The chain uses TRBV27 and TRBJ1-4, with 8 bases that match TRBD1. With V trimmed by 2 bases and J by 2 bases, 1 base remained unmatched. The CDR3 consists of 15 residues. Germline CDR1 reads MNHEY; CDR2 reads SMNVEV (reference sequence). This CDR3 is CASSLGDRTNEKLFF. CDR3 DNA: TGTGCCAGCAGTTTAGGGGACAGGACTAATGAAAAACTGTTTTTT.

V is TRBV24-1 and J is TRBJ1-1; 12 bases align to TRBD1. This CDR3 has 20 residues. The trim removed 2 bases at V and 1 base at J, leaving 13 bases unmatched. Germline assignment: CDR1 KGHDR and CDR2 SFDVKD. The DNA for the CDR3 is TGTGCCACCAGTGATTCGACCCCCGGGACAGGGGGCAGTGGGAACACTGAAGCTTTCTTT. Protein product: CATSDSTPGTGGSGNTEAFF.

The rearrangement links TRBV27 to TRBJ2-7; weak D call: TRBD1 (5 bases). This CDR3 has 15 amino acids. Germline V CDR1 and CDR2: MNHEY, SMNVEV (reference sequence). V lost 3 bases to trimming and J lost 2 bases, with 14 bases between them. For the CDR3, the DNA is TGTGCCAGCAGTTTCGGCAGGGCCATAGCCTACGAGCAGTACTTC. Its translation is CASSFGRAIAYEQYF.

The chain has TRBV30 and TRBJ1-2; the D is unclear. The CDR3 consists of 13 residues. Germline V gives CDR1 GTSNPN, CDR2 SVGIG (reference sequence). Trimming removed 0 bases at V and 1 base at J, with 6 bases between. The CDR3 DNA reads as TGTGCCTGGAGTGTAAACAGTAACTATGGCTACACCTTC. It specifies CAWSVNSNYGYTF.

For this clone: Sequence at one end of the junction differs from germline and may be a read error. The chain carries TRBV3-1 (or the pseudogene TRBV3-2) and TRBJ2-7; 8 nucleotides agree with TRBD1. The germline V gene has CDR1 LGHDT and CDR2 YNNKEL (reference sequence). The CDR3 contains 11 residues. The chain's CDR3 is CASSHGTGLTF. The CDR3 DNA reads as TGTGCCAGCAGCCACGGGACAGGCCTGACCTTC.

This clone was found a few times. The rearrangement uses TRBV7-9 and TRBJ1-1; perhaps TRBD1 as D (6 bases). V gave up 6 bases and J gave up 1 base, with 15 bases separating them. The CDR3 length is 15 residues. CDR1 SEHNR and CDR2 FQNEAQ come from the germline V gene (reference sequence). DNA for the CDR3: TGTGCCAGCAGGCAGGGGATTTTTGGGAACACTGAAGCTTTCTTT. Translating it yields CASRQGIFGNTEAFF.

This chain uses TRBV7-8 with TRBJ1-2; D is undetermined. V lost 3 bases and J lost 7, with 9 bases in between. CDR3 length equals 12 residues. Germline lookup yields CDR1 SGHVS and CDR2 FQNEAQ. The CDR3 sequence: CASSLDFSGYTF. The DNA of the CDR3 is TGTGCCAGCAGCTTGGATTTTTCTGGCTACACCTTC.